Below, 22 T cell receptor beta chains from the same sample are listed, as sequenced in a study of blood T cell repertoires in COVID-19. Assay: immunoSEQ multiplex PCR; the TCRdb copy retains only in-frame clones and omits some. Seen here are approximately 110,000 clones, more than 80% observed once, and the top ten hold under 6%. The specimen was peripheral blood. Every receptor here comes from a woman aged 45 to 65 with acute or convalescent COVID-19.

V usage is TRBV9 and J usage is TRBJ1-3; tentative D call: TRBD1 (6 bases). The CDR3 consists of 16 residues. The germline V gene encodes CDR1 SGDLS and CDR2 YYNGEE. The V gene lost 0 bases and the J gene lost 0 bases, with 10 bases spanning the gap. CDR3 protein: CASSVGGPYSGNTIYF. The CDR3 bases are TGTGCCAGCAGCGTAGGGGGGCCCTACTCTGGAAACACCATATATTTT.

This chain uses TRBV30 with TRBJ2-3; a possible D gene is TRBD2 (5 bases). Germline V gene lookup returns CDR1 GTSNPN and CDR2 SVGIG (reference sequence). Trimming shortened V by 3 bases and J by 3 bases, and 13 bases separated the two germline ends. The CDR3 extends over 14 amino acids. The chain's CDR3 is CAWSDLAQTDTQYF. The CDR3, as DNA: TGTGCCTGGAGCGACCTAGCCCAAACAGATACGCAGTATTTT.

The chain joins TRBV6-5 to TRBJ1-2; no clear D gene. Trimming took off 5 bases at V and 7 bases at J, with 17 bases between the two ends. Germline V lookup: CDR1 MNHEY, CDR2 SVGAGI. The CDR3 consists of 14 residues. The DNA for the CDR3 is TGTGCCAGCAGTCCCCGTCGAAGTAGATTTGGCTACACCTTC. This gives the protein CASSPRRSRFGYTF.

This clone came up a few times. The CDR3 here is CASSLGGGVNYGYTF. In DNA, the CDR3 is TGTGCCAGCAGCCTCGGAGGAGGGGTTAACTATGGCTACACCTTC. The V gene is TRBV7-9, the J gene TRBJ1-2; D is perhaps TRBD1 (5 bases). V was trimmed by 5 bases and J by 1 base, leaving 14 bases between them. Germline V lookup: CDR1 SEHNR, CDR2 FQNEAQ (reference sequence). The CDR3 extends over 15 amino acids. Variable domain in full (rest from reference TRBV7-9 and TRBJ1-2): DTGVSQNPRHKITKRGQNVTFRCDPISEHNRLYWYRQTLGQGPEFLTYFQNEAQLEKSRLLSDRFSAERPKGSFSTLEIQRTEQGDSAMYLCASSLGGGVNYGYTFGSGTRLTVV.

This chain joins TRBV6-6 and TRBJ2-1, with D maybe TRBD1 (6 bases). Trimming removed 5 bases at V and 8 bases at J, with 19 bases between. The CDR3 is made up of 15 amino acids. CDR1 MNHNY and CDR2 SVGAGI come from the germline V gene (reference sequence). The CDR3 nucleotides are TGTGCCAGCAGTAGTACGCGGCAGGGGTGGGATGAGCAGTTCTTC. Its translation is CASSSTRQGWDEQFF.

This sequence joins TRBV7-9 and TRBJ1-2; 10 nucleotides line up with TRBD1. This CDR3 is built from 14 residues. J lost 8 bases, V lost 5 bases, and 8 bases had no gene match. Germline V CDR1 and CDR2: SEHNR, FQNEAQ (reference sequence). This CDR3 is CASSPGTGVGGYTF. The CDR3 DNA reads as TGTGCCAGCAGCCCTGGGACAGGGGTTGGCGGCTACACCTTC.

V and J are TRBV2 and TRBJ1-5, with 7 bases aligning to TRBD1. The CDR3 is made up of 15 amino acids. V trimming: 7 bases; J trimming: 0 bases; junction bases outside the gene matches: 6. The germline gives CDR1 SNHLY, CDR2 FYNNEI. CDR3 nucleotide sequence: TGTGCCAGCACCCCGGGACAGAATAGCAATCAGCCCCAGCATTTT. Amino acid sequence: CASTPGQNSNQPQHF.

V and J are TRBV6-5 and TRBJ1-1; TRBD1 might be the D (6 bases). The germline V gene encodes CDR1 MNHEY and CDR2 SVGAGI. The V end lost 3 bases, the J end lost 4 bases, and 9 bases lay between the germline ends. The CDR3 loop spans 13 amino acids. The CDR3 region has the DNA TGTGCCAGCAGTTATTGGGGGCTCACTGAAGCTTTCTTT. This sequence encodes CASSYWGLTEAFF.

This rearrangement joins TRBV2 to TRBJ1-1; 10 bases line up with TRBD1. After removal of 8 bases from V and 6 bases from J, the junction contained 6 bases not matched to a gene. There are 13 residues in the CDR3. Germline CDR1 and CDR2: SNHLY and FYNNEI. The CDR3 region has the DNA TGTGCCAGCGGCGGACAGGGGGTTGCTGAAGCTTTCTTT. Protein: CASGGQGVAEAFF.

This chain's CDR3 is CASSRQGNQGEKLFF. The CDR3 region has the DNA TGTGCCAGCAGTAGGCAGGGGAACCAAGGTGAAAAACTGTTTTTT. The V call is TRBV5-5, the J call TRBJ1-4; weak D call: TRBD1 (6 bases). Germline values: CDR1 SGHKS, CDR2 YYEKEE (reference sequence). The V end was cut by 5 bases, the J end by 7 bases, with 18 bases between. The CDR3 runs to 15 residues.

The V and J genes are TRBV27 and TRBJ1-1, with 7 bases that match TRBD1. The germline gives CDR1 MNHEY, CDR2 SMNVEV (reference sequence). V was pared by 3 bases and J by 1 base, with 2 bases of the junction left unmatched. This CDR3 has 14 amino acids. CDR3 nucleotides: TGTGCCAGCAGTTTCGACAGGGAGAACACTGAAGCTTTCTTT. Translation: CASSFDRENTEAFF.

The CDR3 region is CATSAVSTDTQYF. The CDR3 DNA is TGTGCCACCAGTGCCGTTAGCACAGATACGCAGTATTTT. The chain carries TRBV24-1 and TRBJ2-3, with D hard to call. Trimming removed 5 bases from V and 0 bases from J, with 5 bases in between. The CDR3 loop spans 13 amino acids. In germline, CDR1 is KGHDR, CDR2 SFDVKD.

The rearrangement links TRBV3-1 (or the pseudogene TRBV3-2) to TRBJ1-4; TRBD1 matches 8 bases. Germline CDR1 and CDR2: LGHDT and YNNKEL (reference sequence). The CDR3 sequence is 16 residues long. V shed 4 bases, J shed 7 bases, and the junction held 11 bases outside the gene matches. The CDR3 sequence: CASSPQSGTGGEKLFF. For the CDR3, the DNA is TGTGCCAGCAGCCCTCAGTCCGGGACAGGCGGTGAAAAACTGTTTTTT.

The chain couples TRBV4-1 to TRBJ1-5; a weak D match, TRBD1 (6 bases). V lost 1 base to trimming and J lost 5 bases, with 9 bases between them. The CDR3 totals 14 residues. Germline CDR1 and CDR2: MGHRA and YSYEKL. The CDR3 reads CASSQGGGDQPQHF. In nucleotides, the CDR3 is TGCGCCAGCAGCCAAGGAGGGGGAGATCAGCCCCAGCATTTT.

CDR3 bases: TGTGCCAGCAGTTACCTAGGACAGGGCTACGAGCAGTACTTC. Translation: CASSYLGQGYEQYF. The J gene is TRBJ2-7, the V gene TRBV6-5, with TRBD1 matching 8 bases. V gave up 2 bases and J gave up 3 bases; unmatched junction bases: 3. Germline CDR1 and CDR2: MNHEY and SVGAGI. This CDR3 region has 14 residues.

The V and J genes are TRBV7-9 and TRBJ1-3, with D possibly TRBD1 on 5 matching bases. Germline V gene data show CDR1 as SEHNR and CDR2 as FQNEAQ (reference sequence). There are 14 residues in the CDR3. Trimming pared 3 bases from V and 2 bases from J, leaving 8 bases between. As DNA, the CDR3 is TGTGCCAGCAGCTTCGGGGGAGCTGGAAACACCATATATTTT. It translates to CASSFGGAGNTIYF.

The V and J genes are TRBV9 and TRBJ2-7; 13 nucleotides agree with TRBD2. The germline CDR1 and CDR2 sequences are SGDLS and YYNGEE. V dropped 4 bases and J dropped 5; count of bases not matched to a gene: 15. There are 18 residues in the CDR3. The CDR3 here is CASSPRTGGLAGLDEQYF. As DNA, the CDR3 is TGTGCCAGCAGCCCCCGGACAGGGGGACTAGCGGGACTCGACGAGCAGTACTTC.

The chain combines TRBV7-3 with TRBJ2-6; D is ambiguous. V dropped 5 bases and J dropped 0 bases, with 11 bases sitting between them. Germline V CDR1 and CDR2: SGHTA, FQGTGA. The CDR3 has 16 residues. The CDR3 DNA follows: TGTGCCAGCAGCCCCTCGGGTGACTCTGGGGCCAACGTCCTGACTTTC. This sequence encodes CASSPSGDSGANVLTF.

The rearrangement joins TRBV2 to TRBJ2-5; 7 nucleotides agree with TRBD1. CDR1 and CDR2 from the germline V gene are SNHLY and FYNNEI. The CDR3 length is 12 residues. J lost 9 bases, V lost 9 bases, and 10 bases had no gene match. The CDR3 region has the DNA TGTGCCAGTACCGGGGACAGTCAGGCCCAGTACTTC. Protein sequence: CASTGDSQAQYF.

The V gene is TRBV7-3, the J gene TRBJ2-2; TRBD1 matches at 8 bases. The V gene's germline CDR1 is SGHTA and CDR2 FQGTGA. The CDR3 extends over 14 amino acids. V was pared by 3 bases and J by 9 bases, with 6 bases of the junction left unmatched. In DNA form, the CDR3 reads TGTGCCAGCAGCTTTGGGGGACAGGCTAGGGAGCTGTTTTTT. This encodes CASSFGGQARELFF.

The rearrangement links TRBV4-1 to TRBJ1-1; unclear D gene. Looked up from germline, CDR1 is MGHRA and CDR2 is YSYEKL. This CDR3 contains 14 residues. The ends were cut back, 3 bases at V and 1 base at J, with 9 bases in the middle. CDR3 coding DNA: TGCGCCAGCAGCCAGGGCCCGTCGAACACTGAAGCTTTCTTT. Protein product: CASSQGPSNTEAFF.

This CDR3 reads CASSIATSGTDEQFF. The CDR3 DNA is TGTGCCAGTAGTATAGCAACTAGCGGGACAGATGAGCAGTTCTTC. This sequence joins TRBV19 and TRBJ2-1, with 10 bases lining up with TRBD2. Germline CDR1 LNHDA, CDR2 SQIVND (reference sequence). V lost 1 base to trimming and J lost 8 bases; unmatched junction nucleotides: 5. This CDR3 is 15 amino acids long.